This T cell receptor (beta chain) was identified during a study of CD8+CD57+ T cells in acquired aplastic anemia. This clonotype was seen many times. The template for TCR beta VDJ and CDR3 sequence profiling was genomic DNA. MiXCR, applied by TCRdb to the reads, yields one record per CDR3 protein. The sample contains fewer than 250,000 distinct CDR3 sequences, around half of which appear only once. The specimen sequenced was sorted CD4+, CD8+, or CD8+CD57+ T cells (not recorded which) from PBMCs. The source is a human donor in good health, serving as a control.

The DNA for the CDR3 is TGTGCCAGCAGCTACCGGACTTACCCCACAGATACGCAGTATTTT. This translates into CASSYRTYPTDTQYF. The chain recombines TRBV4-2 with TRBJ2-3, with a weak D call TRBD2 (5 bases). CDR1 is LGHNA and CDR2 is YNFKEQ in the germline V gene. The CDR3 spans 15 residues. Between the trimmed V and J ends, which lost 5 bases and 2 bases, there was a span of 14 bases.